This T cell receptor (beta chain) originates from a study of human T cells and chemical hapten exposure. Study-level points and caveats: The presence of alopecia in the donors means their immune response may differ from healthy people's.

TCRdb fed the RACE reads into MiXCR, producing one record per CDR3 protein. The table includes around 67,000 distinct CDR3 sequences, 7.5% to 9.5% detected once. The time point here: patch test 2, 6 weeks after DPC sensitization. Treatment in this sample: therapeutic diphenylcyclopropenone sensitization with weekly scalp DPC. The study drew its donors from alopecia patients who were 18 to 70 years old and suitable for DPC. This CDR3 is 14 amino acids long. Germline V gives CDR1 LGHDT, CDR2 YNNKEL (reference sequence). Deletions cut 7 bases from V and 0 bases from J, with 12 bases between. The sample holds many counts of this clonotype. What it binds is not known.

The source material was whole blood, sampled in connection with sensitization to the hapten diphenylcyclopropenone (DPC). This sequence originates from a woman between 50 and 59 years old with alopecia areata. Some clones in this sample may be carry-over from other donors' samples. The J gene is TRBJ1-1, the V gene TRBV3-1; no clear D. The CDR3 DNA sequence: TGTGCCAGCACCCCAAGTGGGGTGAACACTGAAGCTTTCTTT. This translates into CASTPSGVNTEAFF.